This T cell receptor (beta chain) was profiled in a study of T cells in Graves' hyperthyroidism and ophthalmopathy (dated by TCRdb to the late 2010s). Broadly, across the study: Peripheral blood samples were taken at the time of initial diagnosis, prior to any treatment. TCR V-J signatures able to tell the groups apart were searched for in a discovery cohort of some 97 patients, of whom approximately 40 had Graves' ophthalmopathy and about 60 had stable Graves' hyperthyroidism. Whether ophthalmopathy could be predicted prospectively was tested in an independent validation cohort made up of 18 to 20 hyperthyroidism patients plus 17 patients who later progressed to ophthalmopathy. For training and testing, the roughly 100 patients in the discovery cohort were randomly divided in a 7:3 ratio. In addition, the study compared T-cell repertoires in thyroid tissue and in blood from about 6 Graves' hyperthyroidism patients. Once sampling was done, hyperthyroidism patients were given methimazole at a starting dose of 30 mg daily, whereas ophthalmopathy patients were given high-dose intravenous methylprednisolone. TCR Vbeta CDR3 sequencing of 135 peripheral blood samples (roughly 41 ophthalmopathy, 75 hyperthyroidism and approximately 17 progressor patients) is reported in the paper. General conclusions and limits of the study: Blood samples also contained most of the expanded thyroid clonotypes (frequency above 0.001), which suggests that blood repertoires may reflect thyroid immune responses. In validation, the model predicted progression to ophthalmopathy with approximately 71% sensitivity and around 72% specificity, a median of 6.5 months before onset. Ophthalmopathy was separated from stable hyperthyroidism by a 13 V-J signature model, with approximately 86% sensitivity and about 81% specificity obtained in cross-validation and 80%/75% obtained in testing. Sample size was not statistically predetermined, and investigators were not blinded to group allocation.

The TCR beta CDR3 regions were amplified from the RNA transcripts. The first round of RT-PCR for the TCR CDR3 was performed with the HTBI primer set and the Qiagen OneStep RT-PCR kit. Libraries were constructed in a second round of multiplex PCR, after which size selection and purification were performed. Paired-end sequencing of the libraries was performed with 100 bp reads on an Illumina HiSeq2000. As for the authors' bioinformatics: SOAPnuke was used to process the raw data, with reads discarded if the reads contained adapters or uncalled bases, had a mean Phred below 15, or lacked an exact constant-primer or identifier match. High-quality paired reads were merged with COPE v1.2.5, and unique nucleotide sequences were defined as clonotypes. MiTCR v1.1 was used to align clonotypes to the IMGT TRBV, TRBD and TRBJ reference segments. The analysis included only V-J combinations with a frequency above 0.0001, which together covered 99% to 99.2% of the repertoires. A TCS score was defined as the ratio between F50 (clonal expansion) and ExV (chaos), using BLOSUM62-based TCRdist between CDR3 peptides within each V-J. Welch's t-statistics and random forest reduced just over 500 V-J features to some 14, which were used in a naive Bayes classifier (R e1071). The public reads were quality trimmed at Q25 with fastp and then assembled into clones with MiXCR by TCRdb, keeping productive beta chains. Rows merge per CDR3 protein into single entries with the most common DNA and genes. TCRdb, not the authors, supplied the V and J calls. The sample table contains 700,000 or so distinct CDR3 sequences; only one count was recorded for about a sixth of them. Jointly, the top ten make up under 10% of the sample.

Only a few counts were recorded for this clonotype. The clone's antigen remains unknown. Base-call qualities are not available, and no considerably larger clone is one nucleotide away. A patient counted as having stable Graves' hyperthyroidism if no progression to ophthalmopathy occurred over 18 months of follow-up. Hyperthyroidism patients were aged 18 to 65 years and newly diagnosed, with disease duration of less than 2 months. Exclusion was applied to patients with uncontrolled infections, other autoimmune diseases, pregnancy or lactation. Diagnoses were established on the basis of clinical symptoms, serum thyroxine and TRAb, thyroid ultrasound, and orbital computed tomography. PBMCs were isolated from 10 ml of fresh peripheral blood by Ficoll-Paque density gradient centrifugation. Total RNA was extracted using Trizol reagent, and RNA quality was assessed on an Agilent 2100 Bioanalyzer. Clipping removes 8 bases from V and 2 bases from J, with 6 as the unmatched junction base count. From its cysteine to its phenylalanine, the CDR3 spans 14 amino acids. The only DNA kept is the CDR3, 42 bases in frame from the first base. As encoded in the germline V gene, CDR1 is MNHNS while CDR2 is SASEGT.

The chain employs TRBV6-1 and TRBJ2-1, and 7 bases in between align with TRBD2. This clonotype was obtained from a man younger than 30 with Graves' hyperthyroidism. The sequencing input was blood. CDR3 region: CASWGEGTYNEQFF. The sequenced DNA is TGTGCCAGCTGGGGGGAGGGTACCTACAATGAGCAGTTCTTC.